Included here is one TCR beta chain sequence, with context. Time point noted: newly diagnosed GD, antithyroid drugs for less than 3 months. RNA isolated from PBMCs was used to make the TCR library. This sample is drawn from a study of regulatory T cells in long-lasting Graves disease. Sequencing libraries for TCR beta were prepared with iRepertoire HTBI primers and Arm-PCR of CDR3 regions. Each CDR3 protein gets one entry after TCRdb re-called the multiplex PCR reads with MiXCR. The table lists about 210,000 distinct CDR3 sequences, roughly a fifth of them singletons, with about 10% in the top ten. These data also featured in a second study, about T cells in Graves' hyperthyroidism and ophthalmopathy. This second report adds: An initial round of RT-PCR targeting the TCR CDR3 relied on the HTBI primer set.

The clonotype was recovered from a woman in her 30s with Graves disease. Material: peripheral blood mononuclear cells (PBMCs), obtained at new diagnosis, from a patient treated with antithyroid drugs.

CDR3 in amino acids: CASSVEWSPTDTQYF. The CDR3 DNA sequence: TGTGCCAGCAGCGTAGAGTGGTCCCCCACAGATACGCAGTATTTT. This rearrangement joins TRBV9 to TRBJ2-3; D gene unclear. CDR1 and CDR2 (germline): SGDLS, YYNGEE. V lost 0 bases and J lost 2, with 10 bases in between. The CDR3 is made up of 15 amino acids.